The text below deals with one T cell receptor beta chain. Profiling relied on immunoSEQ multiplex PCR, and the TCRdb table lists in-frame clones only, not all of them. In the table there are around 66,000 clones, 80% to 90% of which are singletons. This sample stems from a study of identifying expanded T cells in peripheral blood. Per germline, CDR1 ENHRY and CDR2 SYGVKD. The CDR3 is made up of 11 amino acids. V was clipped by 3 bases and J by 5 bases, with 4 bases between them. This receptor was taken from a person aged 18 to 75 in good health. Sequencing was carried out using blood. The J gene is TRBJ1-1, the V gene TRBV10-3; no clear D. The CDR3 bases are TGTGCCATCAGTGAACGAACTGAAGCTTTCTTT. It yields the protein CAISERTEAFF.